The 17 T cell receptor beta chains reported below all come from one sample, sequenced in a study of T cells in Graves' hyperthyroidism and ophthalmopathy. TCR beta CDR3 regions were amplified from RNA transcripts. The HTBI primer set served for first-round RT-PCR of the TCR CDR3. TCRdb used MiXCR to reprocess the multiplex PCR reads, holding one entry per CDR3 protein. In the table there are some 740,000 distinct CDR3 sequences, roughly 15% of which are singletons. The material sequenced was blood. The source of these receptors is a woman aged 18-30 years with Graves' hyperthyroidism.

This clonotype was counted only a few times. The gene calls are TRBV30 and TRBJ1-2; D perhaps matches TRBD1 (5 bases). Per germline, CDR1 GTSNPN and CDR2 SVGIG (reference sequence). The CDR3 consists of 14 residues. Trimming took 0 bases from V and 8 from J, leaving 16 bases between them. The CDR3 spells CAWSVANRWRGYTF. DNA for the CDR3: TGTGCCTGGAGTGTAGCGAACAGGTGGCGGGGCTACACCTTC.

This clonotype has just a few counts. V and J are TRBV6-5 and TRBJ1-1, with unresolved D. Germline CDR1 reads MNHEY; CDR2 reads SVGAGI. This CDR3 comprises 12 residues. Trimming shortened V by 0 bases and J by 8 bases, and 7 bases separated the two germline ends. CDR3 residues: CASSYSREEAFF. The CDR3 nucleotides read TGTGCCAGCAGTTACTCGAGGGAGGAAGCTTTCTTT.

There are many counts of this clonotype. J is TRBJ1-1 and V is TRBV28; D is unclear. Germline CDR1 MDHEN, CDR2 SYDVKM. Deletions cut 3 bases from V and 6 bases from J, with 5 bases between. The CDR3 covers 11 residues. In nucleotides, the CDR3 is TGTGCCAGCAGTTTTAGTGCTGAAGCTTTCTTT. This codes for CASSFSAEAFF. Using reference TRBV28 and TRBJ1-1 for the parts outside the CDR3, the full variable domain is DVKVTQSSRYLVKRTGEKVFLECVQDMDHENMFWYRQDPGLGLRLIYFSYDVKMKEKGDIPEGYSVSREKKERFSLILESASTNQTSMYLCASSFSAEAFFGQGTRLTVV.

With regard to this clonotype: A read error may explain this, as a much larger clone is one base away. The chain is built from TRBV5-5 and TRBJ2-7, with D possibly being TRBD1 or TRBD2 (6 bases each). In germline, CDR1 is SGHKS, CDR2 YYEKEE (reference sequence). CDR3 size: 15 residues. Trimming pared 0 bases from V and 2 bases from J, leaving 12 bases between. CDR3 protein: CASSLVEGGTYEQYF. CDR3 DNA: TGTGCCAGCAGCTTGGTTGAGGGGGGCACCTACGAGCAGTACTTC. Complete variable domain (other parts from reference TRBV5-5 and TRBJ2-7): DAGVTQSPTHLIKTRGQQVTLRCSPISGHKSVSWYQQVLGQGPQFIFQYYEKEERGRGNFPDRFSARQFPNYSSELNVNALLLGDSALYLCASSLVEGGTYEQYFGPGTRLTVT.

The chain links TRBV29-1 to TRBJ2-1, with 11 bases matching TRBD2. CDR1 SQVTM and CDR2 ANQGSEA come from the germline V gene. With 3 bases clipped from V and 4 bases from J, the junction kept 8 bases outside the gene matches. CDR3 size: 16 residues. CDR3 protein: CSVEGAGTSGYNEQFF. The CDR3 bases are TGCAGCGTTGAGGGCGCCGGGACTAGCGGATACAATGAGCAGTTCTTC.

J is TRBJ1-2 and V is TRBV6-1; D gene unclear. CDR1 MNHNS and CDR2 SASEGT come from the germline V gene. The CDR3 runs to 15 residues. Between the trimmed V and J ends, which lost 4 bases and 0 bases, there was a span of 12 bases. As DNA, the CDR3 is TGTGCCAGCAGTGGCCGGACGGCAGCTAACTATGGCTACACCTTC. It specifies CASSGRTAANYGYTF.

This clonotype was counted only a few times. The V gene is TRBV28, the J gene TRBJ2-3; D is possibly TRBD1 (6 bases). The CDR3 length is 16 residues. Germline V lookup: CDR1 MDHEN, CDR2 SYDVKM. V lost 6 bases and J lost 0, with 16 bases in between. This CDR3 reads CASSSTGASSTDTQYF. CDR3 sequence (DNA): TGTGCCAGCAGCTCGACAGGAGCCTCTAGCACAGATACGCAGTATTTT.

This clonotype showed up just a few times. This chain connects TRBV5-6 to TRBJ2-5; D perhaps matches TRBD2 (6 bases). The CDR3 sequence is 15 residues long. Germline-derived CDR1 and CDR2 are SGHDT and YYEEEE. Between the trimmed V and J ends, which lost 10 bases and 0 bases, there was a span of 19 bases. The CDR3, as DNA: TGTGCCTCCGGACGGGGGTGGGGGTACCAAGAGACCCAGTACTTC. It codes for CASGRGWGYQETQYF.

This clonotype showed up many times. The chain carries TRBV7-8 and TRBJ2-7; 8 nucleotides agree with TRBD2. The ends lost 5 bases at V and 1 base at J; junction bases unmatched: 10. From germline, CDR1 is SGHVS and CDR2 FQNEAQ. The CDR3 is 16 residues long. The CDR3 region is CASSASLLAGSYEQYF. The CDR3 DNA is TGTGCCAGCAGCGCGTCGTTGCTAGCGGGTTCCTACGAGCAGTACTTC. The full variable domain, with the rest looked up from reference TRBV7-8 and TRBJ2-7, is GAGVSQSPRYKVAKRGQDVALRCDPISGHVSLFWYQQALGQGPEFLTYFQNEAQLDKSGLPSDRFFAERPEGSVSTLKIQRTQQEDSAVYLCASSASLLAGSYEQYFGPGTRLTVT.

This clonotype appeared many times. V is TRBV3-1 and J is TRBJ2-5; D gene ambiguous. CDR1 is LGHDT, CDR2 YNNKEL, per germline (reference sequence). This CDR3 spans 15 amino acids. With 8 bases removed from V and 2 bases from J, the gap between germline ends came to 18 bases. The CDR3 nucleotides read TGTGCCAGCTCCGCCCTAGAACGCACACAAGAGACCCAGTACTTC. Translated, it gives CASSALERTQETQYF.

This clonotype came up many times. CDR3 nucleotides: TGTGCCAGCAGTACAATTTCTAGTCGCACAGATACGCAGTATTTT. Its protein product is CASSTISSRTDTQYF. The chain joins TRBV28 to TRBJ2-3; D remains unclear. V lost 5 bases, J lost 1 base, and 13 bases lay in between. Germline V CDR1 and CDR2: MDHEN, SYDVKM. The length of the CDR3 is 15 residues.

For this clonotype: This may stem from a read error, because a much larger clone lies one nucleotide away. The chain recombines TRBV10-3 with TRBJ2-3; D unclear. Looked up from germline, CDR1 is ENHRY and CDR2 is SYGVKD. The CDR3 has 13 amino acids. CDR3 protein: CAISPGTTDTRYF. CDR3 DNA: TGTGCCATCAGTCCCGGAACCACAGATACGCGGTATTTT.

The chain uses TRBV20-1 and TRBJ1-2; 12 bases match TRBD1. V was pared by 0 bases and J by 4 bases, with 6 bases of the junction left unmatched. The CDR3 is 16 residues long. CDR1 DFQATT and CDR2 SNEGSKA come from the germline V gene (reference sequence). The CDR3 reads CSARDGTGGASYGYTF. The DNA for the CDR3 is TGCAGTGCTAGAGATGGGACAGGGGGCGCGAGCTATGGCTACACCTTC.

This rearrangement joins TRBV9 to TRBJ1-5; D may be TRBD1 (5 bases). Trimming removed 2 bases at V and 9 bases at J, with 9 bases between. This CDR3 has 12 residues. Germline CDR1 SGDLS, CDR2 YYNGEE. DNA for the CDR3: TGTGCCAGCAGCGTGTCCGGGGGGCCCCAGCATTTT. It encodes CASSVSGGPQHF. The whole variable domain, remainder taken from reference TRBV9 and TRBJ1-5, is DSGVTQTPKHLITATGQRVTLRCSPRSGDLSVYWYQQSLDQGLQFLIQYYNGEERAKGNILERFSAQQFPDLHSELNLSSLELGDSALYFCASSVSGGPQHFGDGTRLSIL.

Ten or more counts support this clonotype. The chain uses TRBV20-1 and TRBJ2-7; 8 nucleotides agree with TRBD2. V trimming: 2 bases; J trimming: 4 bases; junction bases outside the gene matches: 7. From germline, CDR1 is DFQATT and CDR2 SNEGSKA (reference sequence). The CDR3 is 14 amino acids. CDR3 protein: CSARTGTRIYEQYF. In nucleotides, the CDR3 is TGCAGTGCTAGAACCGGGACTAGGATTTACGAGCAGTACTTC.

This clonotype was detected many times. The CDR3 bases are TGTGCCAGCAATCGGGACTCAGAAGAGACCCAGTACTTC. This sequence encodes CASNRDSEETQYF. The chain carries TRBV2 and TRBJ2-5, with a tentative D call TRBD2 (6 bases). The CDR3 is 13 residues long. Germline assignment: CDR1 SNHLY and CDR2 FYNNEI. The V gene lost 7 bases and the J gene lost 3 bases, with 12 bases spanning the gap.

The chain carries TRBV4-2 and TRBJ1-2; TRBD1 might be the D (6 bases). This CDR3 has 14 amino acids. V shed 4 bases and J shed 8 bases, with 17 bases lying between them. CDR1 is LGHNA and CDR2 is YNFKEQ in the germline V gene. As DNA, the CDR3 is TGTGCCAGCAGCCCCGGAGGGGGAACAGGGGGCTACACCTTC. This gives the protein CASSPGGGTGGYTF.